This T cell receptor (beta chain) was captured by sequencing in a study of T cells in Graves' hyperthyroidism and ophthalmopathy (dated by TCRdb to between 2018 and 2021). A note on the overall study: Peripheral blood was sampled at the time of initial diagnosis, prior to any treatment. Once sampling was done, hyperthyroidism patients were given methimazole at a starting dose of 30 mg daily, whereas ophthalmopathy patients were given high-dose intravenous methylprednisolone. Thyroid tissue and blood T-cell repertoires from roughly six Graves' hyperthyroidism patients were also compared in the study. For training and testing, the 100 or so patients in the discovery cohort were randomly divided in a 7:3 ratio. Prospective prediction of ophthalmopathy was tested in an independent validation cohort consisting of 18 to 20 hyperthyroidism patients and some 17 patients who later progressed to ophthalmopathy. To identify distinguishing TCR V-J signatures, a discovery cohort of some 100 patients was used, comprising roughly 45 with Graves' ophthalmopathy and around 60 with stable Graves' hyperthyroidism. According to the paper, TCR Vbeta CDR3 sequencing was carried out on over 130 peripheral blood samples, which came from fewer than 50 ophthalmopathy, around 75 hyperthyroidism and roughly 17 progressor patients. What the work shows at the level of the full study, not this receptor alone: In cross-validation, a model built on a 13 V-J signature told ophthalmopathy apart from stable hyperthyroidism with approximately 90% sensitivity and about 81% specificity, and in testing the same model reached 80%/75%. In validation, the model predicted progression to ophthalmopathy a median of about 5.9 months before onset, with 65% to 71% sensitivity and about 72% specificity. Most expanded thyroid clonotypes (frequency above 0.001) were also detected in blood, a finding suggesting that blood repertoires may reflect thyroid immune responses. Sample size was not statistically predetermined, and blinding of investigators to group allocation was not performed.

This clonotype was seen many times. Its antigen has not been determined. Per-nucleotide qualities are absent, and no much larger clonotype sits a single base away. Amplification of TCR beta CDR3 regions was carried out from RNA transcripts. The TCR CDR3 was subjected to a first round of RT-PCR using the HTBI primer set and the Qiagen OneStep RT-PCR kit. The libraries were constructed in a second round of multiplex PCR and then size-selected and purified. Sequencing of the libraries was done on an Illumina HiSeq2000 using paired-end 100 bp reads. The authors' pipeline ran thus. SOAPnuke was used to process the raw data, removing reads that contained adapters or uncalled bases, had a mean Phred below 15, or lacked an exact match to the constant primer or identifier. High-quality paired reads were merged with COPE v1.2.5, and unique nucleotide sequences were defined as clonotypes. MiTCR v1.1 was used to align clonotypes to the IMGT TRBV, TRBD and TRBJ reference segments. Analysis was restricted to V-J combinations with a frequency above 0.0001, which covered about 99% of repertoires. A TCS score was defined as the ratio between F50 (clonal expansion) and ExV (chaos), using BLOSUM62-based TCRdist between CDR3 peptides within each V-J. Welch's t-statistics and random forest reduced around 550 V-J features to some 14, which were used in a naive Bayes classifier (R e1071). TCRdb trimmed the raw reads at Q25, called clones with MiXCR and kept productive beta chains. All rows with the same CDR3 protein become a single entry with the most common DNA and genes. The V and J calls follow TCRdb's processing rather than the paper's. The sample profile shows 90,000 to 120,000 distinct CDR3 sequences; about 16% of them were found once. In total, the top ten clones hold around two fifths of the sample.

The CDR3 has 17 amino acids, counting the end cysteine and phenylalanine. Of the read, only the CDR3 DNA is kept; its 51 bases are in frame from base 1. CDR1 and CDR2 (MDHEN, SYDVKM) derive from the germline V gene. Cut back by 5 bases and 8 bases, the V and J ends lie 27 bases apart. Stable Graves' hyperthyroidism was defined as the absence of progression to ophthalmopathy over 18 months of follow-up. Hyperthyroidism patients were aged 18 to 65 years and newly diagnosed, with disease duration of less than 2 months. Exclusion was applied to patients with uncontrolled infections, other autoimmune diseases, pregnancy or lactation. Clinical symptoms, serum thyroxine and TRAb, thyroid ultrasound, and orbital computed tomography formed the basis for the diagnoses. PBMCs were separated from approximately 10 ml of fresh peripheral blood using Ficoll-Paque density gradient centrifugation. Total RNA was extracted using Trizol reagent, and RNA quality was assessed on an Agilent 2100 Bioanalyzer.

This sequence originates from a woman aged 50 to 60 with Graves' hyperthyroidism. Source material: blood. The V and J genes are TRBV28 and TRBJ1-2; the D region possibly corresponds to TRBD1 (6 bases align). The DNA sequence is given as TGTGCCAGCAGTCCGCACTCCGGGACACTGTCCTTGTCGGGCTACACCTTC. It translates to CASSPHSGTLSLSGYTF.